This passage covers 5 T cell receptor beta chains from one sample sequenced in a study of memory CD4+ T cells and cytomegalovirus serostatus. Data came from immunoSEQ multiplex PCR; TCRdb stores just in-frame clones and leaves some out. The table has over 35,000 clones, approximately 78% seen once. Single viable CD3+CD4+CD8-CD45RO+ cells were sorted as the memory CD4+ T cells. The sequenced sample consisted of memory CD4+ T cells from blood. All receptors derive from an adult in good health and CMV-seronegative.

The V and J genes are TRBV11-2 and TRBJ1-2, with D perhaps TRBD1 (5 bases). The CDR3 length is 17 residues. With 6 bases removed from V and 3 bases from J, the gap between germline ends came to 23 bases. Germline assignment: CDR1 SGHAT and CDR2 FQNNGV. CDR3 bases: TGTGCCAGCAGAGCTTCCAAAATCGGGGGAAGCGACTATGGCTACACCTTC. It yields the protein CASRASKIGGSDYGYTF.

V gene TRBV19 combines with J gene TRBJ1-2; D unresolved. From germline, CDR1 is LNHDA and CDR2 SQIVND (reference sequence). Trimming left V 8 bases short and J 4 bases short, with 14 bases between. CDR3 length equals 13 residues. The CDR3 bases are TGTGCCAGTGGGCTCGCGGGCGGCTATGGCTACACCTTC. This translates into CASGLAGGYGYTF.

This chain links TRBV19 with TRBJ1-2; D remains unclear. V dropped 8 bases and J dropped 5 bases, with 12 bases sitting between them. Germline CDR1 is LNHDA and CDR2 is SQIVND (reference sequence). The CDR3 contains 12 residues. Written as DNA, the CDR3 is TGTGCCAGTCGAGCCCACCTATATGGCTACACCTTC. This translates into CASRAHLYGYTF.

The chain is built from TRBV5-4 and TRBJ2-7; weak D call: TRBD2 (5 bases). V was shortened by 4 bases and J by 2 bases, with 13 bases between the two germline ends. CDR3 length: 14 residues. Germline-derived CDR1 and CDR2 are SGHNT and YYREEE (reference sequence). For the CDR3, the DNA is TGTGCCAGCAGCCGGCCCGTAGCGCCCTACGAGCAGTACTTC. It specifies CASSRPVAPYEQYF.

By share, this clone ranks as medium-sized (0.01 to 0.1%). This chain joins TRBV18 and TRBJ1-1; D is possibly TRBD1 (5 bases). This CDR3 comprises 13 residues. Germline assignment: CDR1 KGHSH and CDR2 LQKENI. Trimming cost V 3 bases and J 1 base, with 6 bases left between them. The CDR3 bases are TGTGCCAGCTCACCGGGGGAGAACACTGAAGCTTTCTTT. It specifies CASSPGENTEAFF.